This T cell receptor beta chain was observed in a study of Graves' ophthalmopathy and Graves' hyperthyroidism. For repertoire sequencing, the TCR beta CDR3 regions were amplified from RNA transcripts. Amplification began with first-round RT-PCR using HTBI primers, then second-round multiplex PCR was performed. One entry per CDR3 protein results from TCRdb running MiXCR on the multiplex PCR reads. The sample has some 400,000 distinct CDR3 sequences, about 16% seen once. The CDR3 contains 14 residues. Deletions cut 2 bases from V and 6 bases from J, with 10 bases between. The table lists this clonotype with many counts. The authors isolated PBMCs from around 10 ml of fresh peripheral blood.

This sequence was found in a woman aged 18-29 years with Graves' ophthalmopathy. The chain joins TRBV12-3 or TRBV12-4 to TRBJ2-2, with a tentative D call TRBD1 (6 bases). The sample consisted of peripheral blood. The CDR3 DNA sequence: TGTGCCAGCAGTTTATCAAGGACAGCCGGGGAGCTGTTTTTT. Protein product: CASSLSRTAGELFF.